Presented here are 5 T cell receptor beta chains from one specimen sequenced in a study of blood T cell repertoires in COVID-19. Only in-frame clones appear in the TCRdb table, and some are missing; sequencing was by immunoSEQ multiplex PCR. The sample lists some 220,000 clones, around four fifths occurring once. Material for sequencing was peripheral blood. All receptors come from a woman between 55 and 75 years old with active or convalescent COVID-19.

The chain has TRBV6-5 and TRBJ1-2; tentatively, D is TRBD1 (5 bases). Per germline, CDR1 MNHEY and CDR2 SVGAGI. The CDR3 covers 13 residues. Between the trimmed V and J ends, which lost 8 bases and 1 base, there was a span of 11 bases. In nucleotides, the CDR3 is TGTGCCAGCTACAGAGGACATAACTATGGCTACACCTTC. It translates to CASYRGHNYGYTF.

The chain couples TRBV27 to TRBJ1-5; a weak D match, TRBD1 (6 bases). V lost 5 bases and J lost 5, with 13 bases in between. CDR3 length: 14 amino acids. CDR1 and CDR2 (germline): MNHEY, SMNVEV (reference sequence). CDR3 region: CASSPGGRHQPQHF. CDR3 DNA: TGTGCCAGCAGTCCCGGGGGGCGGCATCAGCCCCAGCATTTT.

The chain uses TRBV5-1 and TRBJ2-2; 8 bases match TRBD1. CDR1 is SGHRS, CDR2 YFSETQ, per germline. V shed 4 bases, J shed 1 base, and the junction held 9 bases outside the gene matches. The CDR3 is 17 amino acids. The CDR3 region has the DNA TGCGCCAGCAGCCCCAGACAGGGGCTATTGAACACCGGGGAGCTGTTTTTT. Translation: CASSPRQGLLNTGELFF.

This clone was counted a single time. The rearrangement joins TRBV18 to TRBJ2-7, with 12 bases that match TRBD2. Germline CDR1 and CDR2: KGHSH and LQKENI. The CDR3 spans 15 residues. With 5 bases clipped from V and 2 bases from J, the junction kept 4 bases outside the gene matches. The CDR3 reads CASSSASGGAYEQYV. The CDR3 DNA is TGTGCCAGCTCATCGGCTAGCGGGGGGGCCTACGAGCAGTACGTC.

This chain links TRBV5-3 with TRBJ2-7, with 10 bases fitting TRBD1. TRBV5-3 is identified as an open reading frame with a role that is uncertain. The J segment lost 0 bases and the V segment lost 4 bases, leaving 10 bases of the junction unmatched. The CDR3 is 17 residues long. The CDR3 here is CARSARDRGRSSYEQYV. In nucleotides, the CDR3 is TGTGCCAGAAGCGCCCGGGACAGGGGCCGATCCTCCTACGAGCAGTACGTC.